A selection of T cell receptor beta chains follows, all from one sample in a study of identifying expanded T cells in peripheral blood. Repertoires were generated with immunoSEQ multiplex PCR, while TCRdb's copy carries only in-frame clones and drops some. The sample contains about 100,000 clones, around nine tenths of which appear only once. Sequenced material: blood. Every receptor here comes from a person aged 18 to 69 in good health. CDR3s include the opening cysteine and the closing phenylalanine or tryptophan. Each record gives: CDR3 protein, CDR3 DNA, clone size, CDR3 length, D gene, V gene, J gene. D genes are given only for firm matches. A row's size may be missing; if present it is once, few, many or a size class.

CDR3 protein: CASSKSGIPHSNQPQHF
CDR3 DNA: TGTGCCAGCAGTAAATCCGGGATCCCCCATAGCAATCAGCCCCAGCATTTT
clone size: NA
CDR3 length: 17
D gene: NA
V gene: TRBV2
J gene: TRBJ1-5

CDR3 protein: CASSSPRGELFF
CDR3 DNA: TGTGCCAGCAGTTCCCCACGTGGGGAGCTGTTTTTT
clone size: NA
CDR3 length: 12
D gene: NA
V gene: TRBV27
J gene: TRBJ2-2

CDR3 protein: CASSDYEQFF
CDR3 DNA: TGTGCCAGCAGTGACTATGAGCAGTTCTTC
clone size: NA
CDR3 length: 10
D gene: NA
V gene: TRBV2
J gene: TRBJ2-1

CDR3 protein: CASARGHNEQFF
CDR3 DNA: TGTGCTAGTGCCAGGGGCCACAATGAGCAGTTCTTC
clone size: NA
CDR3 length: 12
D gene: NA
V gene: TRBV12-5
J gene: TRBJ2-1

CDR3 protein: CASSYGTTSGNYEQYF
CDR3 DNA: TGTGCCAGCAGCTACGGGACGACTAGCGGAAATTACGAGCAGTACTTC
clone size: NA
CDR3 length: 16
D gene: TRBD2
V gene: TRBV5-4
J gene: TRBJ2-7

CDR3 protein: CASRKQGPTGELFF
CDR3 DNA: TGTGCCAGTAGAAAACAGGGTCCCACCGGGGAGCTGTTTTTT
clone size: once
CDR3 length: 14
D gene: NA
V gene: TRBV19
J gene: TRBJ2-2

CDR3 protein: CASSPTGTLQETQYF
CDR3 DNA: TGTGCCAGCTCACCGACAGGGACTCTCCAAGAGACCCAGTACTTC
clone size: NA
CDR3 length: 15
D gene: NA
V gene: TRBV18
J gene: TRBJ2-5

CDR3 protein: CASSFSISPYEQYF
CDR3 DNA: TGTGCCAGCAGCTTTTCGATTTCTCCTTACGAGCAGTACTTC
clone size: NA
CDR3 length: 14
D gene: NA
V gene: TRBV7-2
J gene: TRBJ2-7

CDR3 protein: CSVEADRAFYGYTF
CDR3 DNA: TGCAGCGTTGAAGCCGACAGGGCTTTCTATGGCTACACCTTC
clone size: NA
CDR3 length: 14
D gene: TRBD1
V gene: TRBV29-1
J gene: TRBJ1-2

CDR3 protein: CSVEWGANTEAFF
CDR3 DNA: TGCAGCGTAGAATGGGGGGCTAACACTGAAGCTTTCTTT
clone size: NA
CDR3 length: 13
D gene: NA
V gene: TRBV29-1
J gene: TRBJ1-1

CDR3 protein: CASSGGTSGGNTGELFF
CDR3 DNA: TGTGCCAGCAGTGGTGGGACTAGCGGGGGGAACACCGGGGAGCTGTTTTTT
clone size: NA
CDR3 length: 17
D gene: TRBD2
V gene: TRBV6-1
J gene: TRBJ2-2

CDR3 protein: CAISWTSGTYNEQFF
CDR3 DNA: TGTGCCATCAGTTGGACTAGCGGGACCTACAATGAGCAGTTCTTC
clone size: once
CDR3 length: 15
D gene: TRBD2
V gene: TRBV10-3
J gene: TRBJ2-1

CDR3 protein: CASSLGLLNTEAFF
CDR3 DNA: TGTGCCAGCAGCTTAGGACTCTTGAACACTGAAGCTTTCTTT
clone size: NA
CDR3 length: 14
D gene: NA
V gene: TRBV7-9
J gene: TRBJ1-1

CDR3 protein: CASQGVRQPQHF
CDR3 DNA: TGTGCCAGTCAGGGGGTAAGGCAGCCCCAGCATTTT
clone size: medium-sized
CDR3 length: 12
D gene: TRBD1
V gene: TRBV19
J gene: TRBJ1-5

CDR3 protein: CASSLGLGNEQFF
CDR3 DNA: TGTGCCAGCAGCCTAGGACTTGGCAATGAGCAGTTCTTC
clone size: NA
CDR3 length: 13
D gene: NA
V gene: TRBV11-2
J gene: TRBJ2-1

CDR3 protein: CAWTVTGGTYGYTF
CDR3 DNA: TGTGCCTGGACAGTAACAGGGGGCACCTATGGCTACACCTTC
clone size: NA
CDR3 length: 14
D gene: TRBD1
V gene: TRBV30
J gene: TRBJ1-2

CDR3 protein: CARPGLAGYNEQFF
CDR3 DNA: TGCGCCAGACCGGGACTAGCGGGCTACAATGAGCAGTTCTTC
clone size: NA
CDR3 length: 14
D gene: TRBD2
V gene: TRBV10-1
J gene: TRBJ2-1

CDR3 protein: CATQPGSNYGYTF
CDR3 DNA: TGTGCCACCCAGCCCGGGAGTAACTATGGCTACACCTTC
clone size: NA
CDR3 length: 13
D gene: NA
V gene: TRBV10-3
J gene: TRBJ1-2

CDR3 protein: CASSARGEQYF
CDR3 DNA: TGTGCCAGCAGTGCCCGCGGCGAGCAGTACTTC
clone size: NA
CDR3 length: 11
D gene: NA
V gene: TRBV6-5
J gene: TRBJ2-7

CDR3 protein: CASRWGTGGYGYTF
CDR3 DNA: TGCGCCAGCAGATGGGGGACAGGGGGCTATGGCTACACCTTC
clone size: NA
CDR3 length: 14
D gene: TRBD1
V gene: TRBV5-1
J gene: TRBJ1-2

CDR3 protein: CASSPQRETQYF
CDR3 DNA: TGTGCCAGCAGCCCACAACGGGAGACCCAGTACTTC
clone size: NA
CDR3 length: 12
D gene: NA
V gene: TRBV7-9
J gene: TRBJ2-5

CDR3 protein: CAWSVGPNTEAFF
CDR3 DNA: TGTGCCTGGAGTGTAGGCCCGAACACTGAAGCTTTCTTT
clone size: NA
CDR3 length: 13
D gene: NA
V gene: TRBV30
J gene: TRBJ1-1

CDR3 protein: CASSLRGFSGNTIYF
CDR3 DNA: TGTGCCAGCAGTTTAAGGGGTTTCTCTGGAAACACCATATATTTT
clone size: NA
CDR3 length: 15
D gene: NA
V gene: TRBV27
J gene: TRBJ1-3

CDR3 protein: CASSEQGSMVHTQYF
CDR3 DNA: TGTGCCAGCAGTGAACAGGGGTCTATGGTGCATACGCAGTATTTT
clone size: NA
CDR3 length: 15
D gene: NA
V gene: TRBV6-1
J gene: TRBJ2-3

CDR3 protein: CASSYEGSGYEQYF
CDR3 DNA: TGTGCCAGCAGTTACGAGGGGAGCGGCTACGAGCAGTACTTC
clone size: NA
CDR3 length: 14
D gene: NA
V gene: TRBV6-6
J gene: TRBJ2-7

CDR3 protein: CASSQGRGTATNEKLFF
CDR3 DNA: TGTGCCAGCAGCCAAGGCAGGGGGACTGCAACTAATGAAAAACTGTTTTTT
clone size: NA
CDR3 length: 17
D gene: TRBD1
V gene: TRBV14
J gene: TRBJ1-4

CDR3 protein: CAWSPGTGRQETQYF
CDR3 DNA: TGTGCCTGGAGTCCCGGGACAGGGCGCCAAGAGACCCAGTACTTC
clone size: NA
CDR3 length: 15
D gene: TRBD1
V gene: TRBV30
J gene: TRBJ2-5

CDR3 protein: CASSQDRVRLTEAFF
CDR3 DNA: TGCGCCAGCAGCCAAGATAGAGTGAGGTTGACTGAAGCTTTCTTT
clone size: NA
CDR3 length: 15
D gene: NA
V gene: TRBV4-1
J gene: TRBJ1-1

CDR3 protein: CASSLGRAADNSPLHF
CDR3 DNA: TGTGCCAGCAGCTTAGGGAGGGCTGCGGATAATTCACCCCTCCACTTT
clone size: NA
CDR3 length: 16
D gene: NA
V gene: TRBV7-3
J gene: TRBJ1-6

CDR3 protein: CASSLVGKTQYF
CDR3 DNA: TGTGCCAGCAGTTTAGTCGGGAAGACCCAGTACTTC
clone size: NA
CDR3 length: 12
D gene: NA
V gene: TRBV28
J gene: TRBJ2-5

CDR3 protein: CASSQGVGTGTGYTF
CDR3 DNA: TGCGCCAGCAGCCAAGGGGTTGGGACAGGGACTGGCTACACCTTC
clone size: NA
CDR3 length: 15
D gene: TRBD1
V gene: TRBV4-1
J gene: TRBJ1-2

CDR3 protein: CASSSPETGTQPRGGEAFF
CDR3 DNA: TGTGCCAGTAGTAGCCCAGAGACAGGGACCCAACCGCGGGGAGGTGAAGCTTTCTTT
clone size: NA
CDR3 length: 19
D gene: TRBD1
V gene: TRBV19
J gene: TRBJ1-1

CDR3 protein: CASSPQGRVEPQHF
CDR3 DNA: TGTGCCAGTAGCCCACAGGGGCGCGTTGAGCCCCAGCATTTT
clone size: NA
CDR3 length: 14
D gene: TRBD1
V gene: TRBV19
J gene: TRBJ1-5

CDR3 protein: CASSSREGRPSGNTIYF
CDR3 DNA: TGTGCCAGCAGTTCCCGAGAGGGGCGCCCCTCTGGAAACACCATATATTTT
clone size: NA
CDR3 length: 17
D gene: NA
V gene: TRBV28
J gene: TRBJ1-3

CDR3 protein: CASSETTWSGELFF
CDR3 DNA: TGTGCCAGCAGTGAAACGACGTGGTCCGGGGAGCTGTTTTTT
clone size: NA
CDR3 length: 14
D gene: NA
V gene: TRBV6-4
J gene: TRBJ2-2

CDR3 protein: CASSPDRGEQYF
CDR3 DNA: TGCGCCAGCAGCCCTGACAGGGGCGAGCAGTACTTC
clone size: NA
CDR3 length: 12
D gene: TRBD1
V gene: TRBV5-1
J gene: TRBJ2-7

CDR3 protein: CASSLSATGFEGYTF
CDR3 DNA: TGTGCCAGCAGTTTATCGGCCACAGGGTTCGAAGGCTACACCTTC
clone size: NA
CDR3 length: 15
D gene: NA
V gene: TRBV27
J gene: TRBJ1-2

CDR3 protein: CASSQDDLGYFSGNTIYF
CDR3 DNA: TGTGCCAGCAGCCAAGACGATCTAGGTTACTTCTCTGGAAACACCATATATTTT
clone size: NA
CDR3 length: 18
D gene: NA
V gene: TRBV4-2
J gene: TRBJ1-3

CDR3 protein: CASSPPGQGFSYEQYF
CDR3 DNA: TGTGCCAGCTCACCACCGGGGCAGGGATTCTCCTACGAGCAGTACTTC
clone size: NA
CDR3 length: 16
D gene: NA
V gene: TRBV18
J gene: TRBJ2-7

CDR3 protein: CASSLDGGTGPANYGYTF
CDR3 DNA: TGTGCCAGCAGCTTGGACGGGGGGACAGGGCCCGCTAACTATGGCTACACCTTC
clone size: NA
CDR3 length: 18
D gene: TRBD1
V gene: TRBV5-4
J gene: TRBJ1-2

CDR3 protein: CAWSGTSGGKETQYF
CDR3 DNA: TGTGCCTGGAGTGGGACTAGCGGGGGGAAGGAGACCCAGTACTTC
clone size: NA
CDR3 length: 15
D gene: TRBD2
V gene: TRBV30
J gene: TRBJ2-5

CDR3 protein: CASSLGQGVTEAFF
CDR3 DNA: TGCGCCAGCAGCCTCGGACAGGGTGTCACTGAAGCTTTCTTT
clone size: once
CDR3 length: 14
D gene: TRBD1
V gene: TRBV5-1
J gene: TRBJ1-1

CDR3 protein: CVSSLRTGKTEAFF
CDR3 DNA: TGTGTCAGCAGCTTACGAACAGGGAAAACTGAAGCTTTCTTT
clone size: NA
CDR3 length: 14
D gene: NA
V gene: TRBV7-9
J gene: TRBJ1-1

CDR3 protein: CASSTLAGGSNEQFF
CDR3 DNA: TGTGCCAGTAGTACACTAGCGGGAGGTTCAAATGAGCAGTTCTTC
clone size: NA
CDR3 length: 15
D gene: TRBD2
V gene: TRBV19
J gene: TRBJ2-1

CDR3 protein: CASSFTGSSNQPQHF
CDR3 DNA: TGTGCCAGCAGTTTCACAGGGTCGAGCAATCAGCCCCAGCATTTT
clone size: once
CDR3 length: 15
D gene: NA
V gene: TRBV6-6
J gene: TRBJ1-5